A single sample is the source of the 11 T cell receptor beta chains below, sequenced in a study of long-term antiretroviral therapy in people with HIV. Researchers report immunoSEQ v3.0 was run at survey level. The protocol was immunoSEQ multiplex PCR, while the TCRdb copy is restricted to in-frame clones and leaves out a portion. This sample has under 30,000 clones, with over 75% found just once. The source was unsorted PBMCs, collected 3 years after starting antiretroviral therapy. Receptors originate from a man in his forties or fifties with HIV.

The CDR3 bases are TGCGCCAGCAGCCAATTCGACAGGATTAGCAATCAGCCCCAGCATTTT. Translating gives CASSQFDRISNQPQHF. This chain connects TRBV4-1 to TRBJ1-5, with D perhaps TRBD1 (6 bases). CDR3 length: 16 amino acids. Germline V gene lookup returns CDR1 MGHRA and CDR2 YSYEKL. Trimming pared 2 bases from V and 0 bases from J, leaving 11 bases between.

The chain couples TRBV7-9 to TRBJ1-2; 7 bases match TRBD1. Germline values: CDR1 SEHNR, CDR2 FQNEAQ (reference sequence). V lost 3 bases and J lost 3; bases outside the gene matches: 10. This CDR3 comprises 16 residues. The CDR3 is CASSLALGTAHYGYTF. CDR3 in DNA: TGTGCCAGCAGCTTGGCCCTCGGGACAGCTCACTATGGCTACACCTTC. The whole variable domain, remainder taken from reference TRBV7-9 and TRBJ1-2, is DTGVSQNPRHKITKRGQNVTFRCDPISEHNRLYWYRQTLGQGPEFLTYFQNEAQLEKSRLLSDRFSAERPKGSFSTLEIQRTEQGDSAMYLCASSLALGTAHYGYTFGSGTRLTVV.

The chain couples TRBV6-1 to TRBJ2-3, with D hard to call. The V gene's germline CDR1 is MNHNS and CDR2 SASEGT. V lost 7 bases and J lost 0, with 5 bases in between. The CDR3 contains 12 residues. The CDR3 DNA reads as TGTGCCAGCATTGGCAGCACAGATACGCAGTATTTT. This gives the protein CASIGSTDTQYF.

This chain uses TRBV12-5 with TRBJ1-1; possibly TRBD1 for D (5 bases). This CDR3 spans 14 amino acids. CDR1 and CDR2 (germline): LGHNT, FRNRAP. V was clipped by 1 base and J by 2 bases, with 8 bases between them. The CDR3 coding sequence is TGTGCTAGTGGTTTGGGCAGGGAAAACACTGAAGCTTTCTTT. Protein: CASGLGRENTEAFF.

The chain joins TRBV5-1 to TRBJ2-1, with D possibly TRBD2 on 6 matching bases. V was trimmed by 4 bases and J by 4 bases, leaving 9 bases between them. The germline CDR1 and CDR2 sequences are SGHRS and YFSETQ. The CDR3 totals 13 residues. The CDR3 sequence: CASSIGGYNEQFF. CDR3 DNA: TGCGCCAGCAGCATCGGGGGATACAATGAGCAGTTCTTC.

The CDR3 loop reads CASRPTGRNTEAFF. CDR3 in DNA: TGTGCCAGCAGACCGACAGGCCGGAACACTGAAGCTTTCTTT. The genes are TRBV2 and TRBJ1-1; tentatively, D is TRBD1 (6 bases). Trimming left V 6 bases short and J 1 base short, with 12 bases between. The CDR3 runs 14 residues. The germline V gene encodes CDR1 SNHLY and CDR2 FYNNEI.

The CDR3 is CASSQEAWIRDTEAFF. The CDR3 coding sequence is TGCGCCAGCAGCCAAGAAGCGTGGATTCGGGACACTGAAGCTTTCTTT. This chain links TRBV4-1 with TRBJ1-1; no clear D. The CDR3 contains 16 residues. V lost 0 bases to trimming and J lost 3 bases, with 14 bases between them. The germline V gene encodes CDR1 MGHRA and CDR2 YSYEKL.

V usage is TRBV18 and J usage is TRBJ1-1, with 7 nucleotides matching TRBD1. V lost 3 bases to trimming and J lost 5 bases; unmatched junction nucleotides: 6. CDR1 is KGHSH and CDR2 is LQKENI in the germline V gene. The CDR3 is 14 amino acids. The CDR3 sequence: CASSPQGDRTEAFF. In nucleotides, the CDR3 is TGTGCCAGCTCACCGCAGGGGGATCGGACTGAAGCTTTCTTT. The variable domain in full, completed from reference TRBV18 and TRBJ1-1, reads NAGVMQNPRHLVRRRGQEARLRCSPMKGHSHVYWYRQLPEEGLKFMVYLQKENIIDESGMPKERFSAEFPKEGPSILRIQQVVRGDSAAYFCASSPQGDRTEAFFGQGTRLTVV.

The CDR3 loop is CASSLAGGGKSEAFF. The CDR3, as DNA: TGCGCCAGCAGCTTGGCGGGGGGCGGGAAGTCTGAAGCTTTCTTT. The chain has TRBV5-1 and TRBJ1-1, with a tentative D call TRBD1 (6 bases). This CDR3 comprises 15 residues. The V gene lost 0 bases and the J gene lost 6 bases, with 15 bases spanning the gap. Germline-derived CDR1 and CDR2 are SGHRS and YFSETQ.

This clone was seen a few times. The chain has TRBV5-1 and TRBJ1-6; possibly TRBD1 for D (5 bases). The length of the CDR3 is 14 residues. V gave up 2 bases and J gave up 9 bases, with 12 bases separating them. The germline V gene encodes CDR1 SGHRS and CDR2 YFSETQ. CDR3 nucleotide sequence: TGCGCCAGCAGCTTACTAGGGGTGGGTTCACCCCTCCACTTT. This codes for CASSLLGVGSPLHF.

The chain links TRBV15 to TRBJ2-7; D possibly uses TRBD1 or TRBD2 (5 bases each). The CDR3 is 15 residues long. V was cut by 1 base and J by 3 bases, with 13 bases left in between. Germline lookup yields CDR1 LNHNV and CDR2 YYDKDF (reference sequence). CDR3 amino acids: CATSRASGLNYEQYF. The CDR3 bases are TGTGCCACCAGCAGAGCATCGGGGCTTAACTACGAGCAGTACTTC.